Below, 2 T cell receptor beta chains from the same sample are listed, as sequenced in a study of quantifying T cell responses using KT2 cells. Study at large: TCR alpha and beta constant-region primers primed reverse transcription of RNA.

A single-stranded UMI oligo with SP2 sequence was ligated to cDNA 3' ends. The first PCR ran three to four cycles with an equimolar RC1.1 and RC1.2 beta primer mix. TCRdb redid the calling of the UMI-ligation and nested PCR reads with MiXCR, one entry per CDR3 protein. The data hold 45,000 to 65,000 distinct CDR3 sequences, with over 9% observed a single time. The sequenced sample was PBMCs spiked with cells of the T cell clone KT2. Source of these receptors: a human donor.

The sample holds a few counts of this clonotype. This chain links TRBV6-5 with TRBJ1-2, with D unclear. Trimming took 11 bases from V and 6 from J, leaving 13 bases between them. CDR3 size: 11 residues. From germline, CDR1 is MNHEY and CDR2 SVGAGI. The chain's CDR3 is CAAARDDGYTF. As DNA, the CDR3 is TGTGCCGCCGCCCGAGACGATGGCTACACCTTC.

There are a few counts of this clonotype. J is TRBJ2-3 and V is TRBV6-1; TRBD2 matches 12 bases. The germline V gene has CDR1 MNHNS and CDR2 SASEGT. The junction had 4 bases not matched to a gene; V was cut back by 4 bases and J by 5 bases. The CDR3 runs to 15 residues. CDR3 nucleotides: TGTGCCAGCAGTGGGCTAGCGGGGGGGCGAGATACGCAGTATTTT. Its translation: CASSGLAGGRDTQYF.